This T cell receptor (beta chain) was identified in a study of blood T cell repertoires in COVID-19. Study-wide context: The origin of the acute and convalescent COVID-19 samples was the United States, Italy and Spain.

Only a few counts were recorded for this clone. Trimming pared 6 bases from V and 5 bases from J, leaving 23 bases between. This CDR3 comprises 16 residues. Germline-derived CDR1 and CDR2 are LNHDA and SQIVND (reference sequence). The table came from immunoSEQ multiplex PCR; TCRdb's copy has only in-frame clones and leaves some out. This table has fewer than 250,000 clones, over 70% appearing once. The clonotype originates from a woman aged 45-59 years with acute or convalescent COVID-19. This chain joins TRBV19 and TRBJ2-7, with a possible D match to TRBD1 (5 bases). What was sequenced was peripheral blood. For the CDR3, the DNA is TGTGCCAGTAGCCCCACTCGACAGACCTTCAAGAACGAGCAGTACTTC. Amino acid sequence: CASSPTRQTFKNEQYF.